The rows below give T cell receptor beta chains drawn from one sample of a study of T cells in Graves' hyperthyroidism and ophthalmopathy. Each CDR3 protein gets one entry after TCRdb re-called the multiplex PCR reads with MiXCR. This sample carries about 400,000 distinct CDR3 sequences, over 11% of them seen once, and the ten largest clones take around 27%. What was sequenced was blood. The receptors shown here come from a man aged 50-59 years with Graves' ophthalmopathy. The CDR3 runs from the conserved cysteine through the conserved F or W. Fields, in order: V gene, D gene, clone size, J gene, CDR3 protein, CDR3 DNA. D genes are given only for firm matches. Not every row has a clone size; where given, it reads once, few, many or a size class.

V: TRBV20-1; D: NA; size: many; J: TRBJ2-7; CDR3: CSAITTRSSYEQYF; DNA: TGCAGTGCTATAACAACCAGGAGCTCCTACGAGCAGTACTTC
V: TRBV12-3/TRBV12-4; D: NA; size: NA; J: TRBJ2-3; CDR3: CASMDWITDTQYF; DNA: TGTGCCAGCATGGACTGGATCACAGATACGCAGTATTTT
V: TRBV6-9; D: NA; size: once; J: TRBJ2-6; CDR3: CASSYFLGSGANVLTF; DNA: TGTGCCAGCAGTTACTTCCTCGGCTCTGGGGCCAACGTCCTGACTTTC
V: TRBV7-9; D: NA; size: NA; J: TRBJ2-2; CDR3: CASSPGELFF; DNA: TGTGCCAGCAGTCCCGGGGAGCTGTTTTTT
V: TRBV28; D: NA; size: many; J: TRBJ2-3; CDR3: CASISWDLSDTQYF; DNA: TGTGCCAGCATTTCCTGGGACCTTTCTGATACGCAGTATTTT
V: TRBV4-1; D: NA; size: few; J: TRBJ2-7; CDR3: CASSQQRSYEQYF; DNA: TGCGCCAGCAGCCAACAGAGATCCTACGAGCAGTACTTC
V: TRBV19; D: TRBD2; size: NA; J: TRBJ2-1; CDR3: CASSTGLAGVGYEQFF; DNA: TGTGCCAGTAGTACTGGACTAGCGGGAGTGGGGTATGAGCAGTTCTTC
V: TRBV7-8; D: NA; size: few; J: TRBJ2-1; CDR3: CASSPGGEGLYEQFF; DNA: TGTGCCAGCAGCCCAGGGGGGGAGGGCCTATATGAGCAGTTCTTC
V: TRBV6-5; D: TRBD2; size: NA; J: TRBJ2-1; CDR3: CASSYLSGRDIEQFF; DNA: TGTGCCAGCAGTTACCTTAGCGGGAGGGATATTGAGCAGTTCTTC
V: TRBV18; D: NA; size: many; J: TRBJ2-5; CDR3: CASFPHRQETQYF; DNA: TGTGCCAGCTTCCCCCACCGACAAGAGACCCAGTACTTC